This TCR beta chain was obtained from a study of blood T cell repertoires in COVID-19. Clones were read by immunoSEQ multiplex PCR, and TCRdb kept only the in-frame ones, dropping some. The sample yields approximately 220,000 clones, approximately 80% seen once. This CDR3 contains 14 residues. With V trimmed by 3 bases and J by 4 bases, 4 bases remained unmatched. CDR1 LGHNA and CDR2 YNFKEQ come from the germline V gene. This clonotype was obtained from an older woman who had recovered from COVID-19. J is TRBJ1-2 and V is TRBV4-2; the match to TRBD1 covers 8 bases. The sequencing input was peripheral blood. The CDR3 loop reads CASSQAGTGYGYTF. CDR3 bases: TGTGCCAGCAGCCAGGCCGGGACAGGCTATGGCTACACCTTC.